This is a list of T cell receptor beta chains from one sample in a study of T cells after yellow fever vaccination. TCRdb itself ran the 5' RACE reads through MiXCR, one entry per CDR3 protein. This sample has under 300,000 distinct CDR3 sequences, with about 7% found just once. The starting material was CD4+ T cells sorted from PBMCs, obtained on the day of the yellow fever booster vaccination. The source of these receptors is a man aged 25 to 40 who received the YFV17D yellow fever vaccine. The CDR3 runs from the conserved cysteine through the conserved F or W. The order of the fields is clone size, V gene, D gene, J gene, CDR3 DNA, CDR3 protein. The D gene is left open where the match is weak. Clone size is not always given. Where it is, it says once, few, many or a class for expanded clones.

>NA|TRBV28|NA|TRBJ2-7
TGTGCCAGCAGAACGGACAGTCCTCCCTACGAGCAGTACTTC
CASRTDSPPYEQYF
>NA|TRBV18|NA|TRBJ2-7
TGTGCCAGCTCACCCCAACGTACGTCCTACGAGCAGTACTTC
CASSPQRTSYEQYF
>few|TRBV11-2|TRBD2|TRBJ2-5
TGTGCCAGCAGCCCCATTAGCGGGAGAGGAGAGACCCAGTACTTC
CASSPISGRGETQYF
>few|TRBV5-1|TRBD2|TRBJ2-7
TGCGCCAGCAGCCAAACTAGCGGGAGAATCTACGAGCAGTACTTC
CASSQTSGRIYEQYF
>few|TRBV5-1|NA|TRBJ2-7
TGCGCCAGTCGATTACAGGGCGCGGGAGCCTCCTACGAGCAGTACTTC
CASRLQGAGASYEQYF
>NA|TRBV3-1|NA|TRBJ2-1
TGTGCCAGCAGCCTATCCATGCGCTGCTACAATGAGCAGTTCTTC
CASSLSMRCYNEQFF
>NA|TRBV7-8|TRBD2|TRBJ2-2
TGTGCCAGCAGCTTCGGGACTAGCGAGGCCGGGGAGCTGTTTTTT
CASSFGTSEAGELFF
>NA|TRBV5-5|NA|TRBJ2-7
TGTGCCATGAGCTTTGGAGTCCGCTACGAGCAGTACTTC
CAMSFGVRYEQYF
>few|TRBV2|TRBD2|TRBJ2-7
TGTGCCAGCAGTAGCGGGAGGGCCGGGTACGAGCAGTACTTC
CASSSGRAGYEQYF
>many|TRBV7-6|NA|TRBJ2-3
TGTGCCAGCAGGGCGGGACTGAGCACAGATACGCAGTATTTT
CASRAGLSTDTQYF
>NA|TRBV7-2|NA|TRBJ2-5
TGTGCCAGCAGCTTATCGTCAGGGGAGGAGACCCAGTACTTC
CASSLSSGEETQYF
>few|TRBV6-5|NA|TRBJ2-3
TGTGCCAGCAGTTACCTTCGGGAGAGGGCAGATACGCAGTATTTT
CASSYLRERADTQYF
>few|TRBV7-6|NA|TRBJ2-7
TGTGCCAGCAGCTTAGGAGGGATCGAGCAGTACTTC
CASSLGGIEQYF
>many|TRBV12-3/TRBV12-4|TRBD2|TRBJ2-7
TGTGCCAGCAGTTCTCCCCCCCGCGGGAGGTATAACGAGCAGTACTTC
CASSSPPRGRYNEQYF
>NA|TRBV6-2/TRBV6-3|TRBD2|TRBJ2-5
TGTGCCAGCAGTTACCCTGGGACTAGCGGGATGGCGGACTTC
CASSYPGTSGMADF
>few|TRBV24-1|NA|TRBJ2-1
TGTGCCACCAGTGACAATCTTTGGAGTGAGCAGTTCTTC
CATSDNLWSEQFF
>NA|TRBV15|TRBD1|TRBJ2-6
TGTGCCACCAGCAGAGGACAGGGGGCGGGTGGGGCCAACGTCCTGACTTTC
CATSRGQGAGGANVLTF
>NA|TRBV14|NA|TRBJ2-1
TGTGCCAGCAGCCCGGGCAATGAGCAGTTCTTC
CASSPGNEQFF
>NA|TRBV7-9|NA|TRBJ2-4
TGTGCCAGCAGCTTCGCCACCAGCATTCAGTACTTC
CASSFATSIQYF
>NA|TRBV20-1|NA|TRBJ2-6
TGCAGTGCCCCCCAAAGCGCCCGCCTCTCTGGGGCCAACGTCATGACTTTC
CSAPQSARLSGANVMTF
>few|TRBV5-1|NA|TRBJ2-3
TGCGCCAGCAGCTTGTTCTCGGGAGTTGGGACAGATACGCAGTATTTT
CASSLFSGVGTDTQYF
>few|TRBV10-2|NA|TRBJ2-1
TGCGCCAGCAGTGACTCCTCTAGCGTAACCTCCTACAATGAGCAGTTCTTC
CASSDSSSVTSYNEQFF
>NA|TRBV25-1|TRBD1|TRBJ1-6
TGTGCCAGCAGTGGTACAGGGACAGCTGGCCAATGGGTGAAAAATTCACCCCTCCACTTT
CASSGTGTAGQWVKNSPLHF
>many|TRBV20-1|TRBD1|TRBJ2-5
TGCAGTGCCAAGACAGGGCAGGAGACCCAGTACTTC
CSAKTGQETQYF
>many|TRBV7-2|NA|TRBJ2-2
TGTGCCAGCAGCTTAGAGATCGGGGAGCTGTTTTTT
CASSLEIGELFF
>few|TRBV18|TRBD1|TRBJ1-1
TGTGCCAGCTCACCACAGTCGGCAGGGGGGAACACTGAAGCTTTCTTT
CASSPQSAGGNTEAFF
>few|TRBV14|TRBD1|TRBJ1-1
TGTGCCAGCAGCCAAGTCGGACAGGGGGCGGTAGCTTTCTTT
CASSQVGQGAVAFF
>few|TRBV19|NA|TRBJ1-1
TGTGCCAGTAGTATGCAGGGACGATCGGCTGAAGCTTTCTTT
CASSMQGRSAEAFF
>few|TRBV6-2/TRBV6-3|NA|TRBJ2-1
TGTGCCAGCAGACCTCTCCTCACCTACTCCTACAATGAGCAGTTCTTC
CASRPLLTYSYNEQFF
>NA|TRBV9|NA|TRBJ2-7
TGTGCCAGCAGCAAAGACAGGCGCCCCTACGAGCAGTACTTC
CASSKDRRPYEQYF
>NA|TRBV14|NA|TRBJ2-2
TGTGCCAGCAGCCAACAGGGCACCGGGGAGCTGTTTTTT
CASSQQGTGELFF
>NA|TRBV5-1|NA|TRBJ2-1
TGCGCCAGCAGCTGGCGAGGGGTGAACTACAATGAGCAGTTCTTC
CASSWRGVNYNEQFF
>NA|TRBV12-3/TRBV12-4|NA|TRBJ1-3
TGTGCCAGCAGTCTACGGGAAGGGGGTAACACCATATATTTT
CASSLREGGNTIYF
>few|TRBV19|NA|TRBJ2-1
TGTGCCAGTAGTTTGCGGCGGGAATTGGAGAACAATGAGCAGTTCTTC
CASSLRRELENNEQFF
>few|TRBV7-8|NA|TRBJ1-5
TGTGCCAGCAGCTTAGCGGACGGTAGGAATCAGCCCCAGCATTTT
CASSLADGRNQPQHF
>many|TRBV5-4|TRBD1|TRBJ2-3
TGTGCCAGCAGCTTGGCGGGACAGGGTCTTTCAGATACGCAGTATTTT
CASSLAGQGLSDTQYF
>many|TRBV7-6|TRBD1|TRBJ1-5
TGTGCCAGCAGCCGTGGGACAGGGGGCAATCAGCCCCAGCATTTT
CASSRGTGGNQPQHF
>many|TRBV7-2|NA|TRBJ2-3
TGTGCCAGCAGCTTAAGTCGGGGGGATACGCAGTATTTT
CASSLSRGDTQYF
>NA|TRBV7-9|TRBD1|TRBJ1-1
TGTGCCAGCAGCTTGGGGAGCTACAGGGGCGATGGGGGAGCTTTCTTT
CASSLGSYRGDGGAFF